A selection of T cell receptor beta chains follows, all from one sample in a study of cytomegalovirus exposure and HLA in healthy donors. Assay: immunoSEQ multiplex PCR; the TCRdb copy retains only in-frame clones and omits some. The sample records about 160,000 clones, around 85% being singletons. The sample comprised PBMCs. The receptors were sampled from a woman aged 30 to 39 in good health and CMV-seronegative. CDR3s include the opening cysteine and the closing phenylalanine or tryptophan. The D gene is left open where the match is weak. Clone size is stated in some rows and not others, as once, few, many or a class when expanded.

TRBV7-3	TRBJ1-1	NA	NA	CASSLTGPGEAFF	TGTGCCAGCAGTTTGACAGGTCCCGGTGAAGCTTTCTTT
TRBV7-2	TRBJ1-3	NA	NA	CASSPPGLITGNTIYF	TGTGCCAGCAGTCCACCGGGACTGATTACTGGAAACACCATATATTTT
TRBV5-4	TRBJ2-2	NA	NA	CASSLYHLGSRELFF	TGTGCCAGCAGCTTGTATCACCTCGGGAGCCGGGAGCTGTTTTTT
TRBV19	TRBJ1-2	few	TRBD1	CASSIGAQGAALYGYTF	TGTGCCAGTAGTATTGGAGCTCAGGGGGCGGCCCTCTATGGCTACACCTTC
TRBV27	TRBJ2-7	NA	TRBD2	CASSPGLAQTYEQYF	TGTGCCAGCAGCCCTGGACTAGCCCAAACCTACGAGCAGTACTTC
TRBV29-1	TRBJ1-2	NA	TRBD1	CSVESGQGGYGYTF	TGCAGCGTTGAATCTGGACAGGGGGGATATGGCTACACCTTC
TRBV27	TRBJ1-5	NA	NA	CASSSLPQTYNQPQHF	TGTGCCAGCAGTTCACTTCCCCAAACGTACAATCAGCCCCAGCATTTT
TRBV4-2	TRBJ2-1	NA	NA	CASSQEDTSYNEQFF	TGTGCCAGCAGCCAAGAGGACACCTCCTACAATGAGCAGTTCTTC
TRBV5-5	TRBJ1-1	NA	NA	CASSFSGHRNTEAFF	TGTGCCAGCAGTTTCTCGGGACACAGGAACACTGAAGCTTTCTTT
TRBV9	TRBJ1-1	NA	TRBD1	CASSPPGGTGEAFF	TGTGCCAGCAGTCCCCCAGGGGGGACCGGTGAAGCTTTCTTT
TRBV4-1	TRBJ2-7	NA	TRBD1	CASSQAGDREMVEQYF	TGCGCCAGCAGCCAAGCCGGGGACAGGGAGATGGTCGAGCAGTACTTC
TRBV27	TRBJ2-7	once	NA	CASSSGYEQYF	TGTGCCAGCAGTTCCGGCTACGAGCAGTACTTC
TRBV9	TRBJ2-2	once	NA	CASSVRQDTGELFF	TGTGCCAGCAGCGTAAGACAGGACACCGGGGAGCTGTTTTTT
TRBV28	TRBJ2-5	NA	TRBD1	CASSLLTGGRETQYF	TGTGCCAGCAGTCTCCTGACAGGGGGCAGGGAGACCCAGTACTTC
TRBV6-5	TRBJ1-4	NA	NA	CASSYIQGGEKLFF	TGTGCCAGCAGTTACATACAAGGGGGGGAAAAACTGTTTTTT
TRBV5-5	TRBJ2-7	NA	NA	CASSRGRGDRQYF	TGTGCCAGCAGCCGGGGAAGGGGGGACAGGCAGTACTTC
TRBV9	TRBJ2-7	NA	TRBD2	CASSVDPTSGVLYEQYF	TGTGCCAGCAGCGTAGATCCCACTAGCGGGGTTCTCTACGAGCAGTACTTC
TRBV19	TRBJ2-5	NA	TRBD1	CASSVTGAKETQYF	TGTGCCAGTAGTGTGACAGGGGCGAAAGAGACCCAGTACTTC
TRBV6-1	TRBJ1-2	NA	TRBD1	CASSEGPTDRVAGYTF	TGTGCCAGCAGTGAGGGACCTACGGACAGGGTTGCTGGCTACACCTTC
TRBV4-1	TRBJ2-2	NA	TRBD1	CASSQEPGGVTGELFF	TGCGCCAGCAGCCAAGAGCCAGGGGGAGTCACCGGGGAGCTGTTTTTT
TRBV2	TRBJ2-7	few	NA	CASGENVYEQYF	TGTGCCAGCGGGGAGAATGTCTACGAGCAGTACTTC
TRBV9	TRBJ2-7	NA	TRBD2	CASSKSGSGSFEEQYF	TGTGCCAGCAGCAAATCAGGTAGCGGGAGTTTTGAGGAGCAGTACTTC
TRBV4-1	TRBJ1-2	few	NA	CASSQEGVLGYGYTF	TGCGCCAGCAGCCAAGAAGGAGTATTGGGCTATGGCTACACCTTC
TRBV25-1	TRBJ2-3	NA	TRBD2	CASSETPKRGPSTDTQYF	TGTGCCAGCAGTGAAACTCCTAAGCGGGGACCTAGCACAGATACGCAGTATTTT
TRBV13	TRBJ2-2	NA	NA	CASSPYSSTGELFF	TGTGCCAGCAGCCCCTACTCCAGCACCGGGGAGCTGTTTTTT
TRBV5-5	TRBJ1-4	NA	NA	CASSLGRIEKLFF	TGTGCCAGCAGCTTGGGACGGATTGAAAAACTGTTTTTT
TRBV19	TRBJ2-2	NA	NA	CASYSEGANTGELFF	TGTGCCAGTTATTCGGAGGGGGCCAACACCGGGGAGCTGTTTTTT
TRBV6-1	TRBJ2-1	once	TRBD2	CASSEAQLAGANEQFF	TGTGCCAGCAGTGAAGCCCAGCTAGCGGGAGCTAACGAGCAGTTCTTC
TRBV7-9	TRBJ2-1	NA	TRBD2	CASSFGEGEQFF	TGTGCCAGCAGCTTCGGGGAGGGTGAGCAGTTCTTC
TRBV7-2	TRBJ1-1	NA	NA	CASSLKLGERVEAFF	TGTGCCAGCAGCTTAAAGTTAGGGGAGCGGGTAGAAGCTTTCTTT
TRBV7-2	TRBJ2-7	NA	NA	CASSLRLEQYF	TGTGCCAGCAGCTTACGGCTCGAGCAGTACTTC
TRBV5-1	TRBJ1-1	NA	NA	CASSFLSANTEAFF	TGCGCCAGCAGCTTTTTATCGGCTAATACTGAAGCTTTCTTT
TRBV11-3	TRBJ2-1	once	TRBD2	CASSRGTSGWEYNEQFF	TGTGCCAGCAGCCGAGGGACTAGCGGATGGGAATACAATGAGCAGTTCTTC